This T cell receptor beta chain was retrieved from a study of T-cell memory formation after mild COVID-19. Study background: Largely donor-specific TCR clusters were found.

Germline CDR1 is MNHEY and CDR2 is SMNVEV (reference sequence). The CDR3 covers 13 residues. Trimming took off 5 bases at V and 2 bases at J, with 9 bases between the two ends. cDNA libraries for TCR alpha and TCR beta, carrying sample barcodes and UMIs, came from 5'RACE with constant-segment primers. TCRdb analysed the 5' RACE reads with MiXCR anew, one entry per CDR3 protein. The sample holds roughly 600,000 distinct CDR3 sequences, 18% seen once. To note about this clonotype: Its antigen is as yet unknown.

Study results and limitations: Nothing confirmed that second-wave clones peaking on day 37 were specific for SARS-CoV-2. Researchers found some responding clones in pre-infection memory, a sign that cross-reactive memory joined.

Sequenced input: PBMCs or a T cell subset sorted from them (not recorded which). The rearrangement joins TRBV27 to TRBJ2-5; D call uncertain. This TCR came from an adult woman who had mild COVID-19 (a few samples of this study predate the infection). Cell type and time point are not known. The CDR3 nucleotides read TGTGCCAGCAGTCGACTTGGACAAGAGACCCAGTACTTC. Its protein is CASSRLGQETQYF.